This TCR beta chain was documented in a study of cytomegalovirus exposure and HLA in healthy donors. Primers: 60 Vbeta forward and 13 Jbeta reverse. Measured with immunoSEQ multiplex PCR; TCRdb has only the in-frame clones, and not every one. Counted here are around 150,000 clones, 80% occurring once; the ten biggest clones make up 5.1%. Sequences were obtained from PBMCs. This clonotype was sampled from a male donor in good health and CMV-seronegative.

The CDR3 spells CTSSQGLAGAQETQYF. As DNA, the CDR3 is TGCACCAGCAGCCAAGGACTAGCGGGGGCCCAAGAGACCCAGTACTTC. This chain connects TRBV1 to TRBJ2-5; TRBD2 is taken as the D call from the table, unchecked against the DNA. TRBV1 is given as a pseudogene. The CDR3 sequence is 16 residues long.